This T cell receptor beta chain was obtained from a study of human T cells and chemical hapten exposure (dated by TCRdb to the early 2020s). About the investigation overall: For sensitization, 2% DPC in acetone was applied to a roughly 2 cm by roughly 2 cm area of upper inner arm skin. Throughout the study period of around 24 weeks, patients also received therapeutic DPC doses to the scalp every week. Patch testing was done on the upper back using Finn chambers containing 0.01% DPC, and results were scored after 6 days according to International Contact Dermatitis Research Group standards. The mostly female patient cohort included alopecia areata with under or over 50% scalp involvement, alopecia totalis and alopecia universalis. Libraries were combined into a pool for sequencing, and differences in TCR yield between samples came mainly from small differences in library volumes within the pool. Peripheral blood TCR repertoire changes were tracked in vivo in alopecia patients during primary and secondary sensitization to the hapten diphenylcyclopropenone (DPC). Patient blood was sampled pre-sensitization (week 0) and at 2, 6 and about 24 weeks after DPC sensitization. Blood for TCR sequencing was provided by twenty-nine alopecia patients at one to four time points (pre-sensitization, 2, 6 and 24 weeks). Study-wide findings and limitations: Compared with pre-sensitization or healthy control sets, expanded TCRs formed significantly more large CDR3 similarity clusters, which is consistent with antigen-driven responses. Repeated subsampling changed both the strength of the expansion versus patch-test correlation and the threshold at which that correlation became significant. Patch test score correlated positively with the number of PT1 expanded TCRs, reaching significance at thresholds 8, 16 and 32 but not at 4. Because every patient had alopecia, a presumed autoimmune disease, the patients' immune response might differ from that of healthy individuals. DPC sensitization did not change how many TCRs were above 1 in 1000 frequency, and no evidence was found of alterations in global repertoire structure.

This clonotype showed up many times. There is no known antigen for this receptor. Per-base quality was not reported, and no clone a single base away is much larger than it. Explained via the paper, the time point label denotes: patch test 3, about 24 weeks after DPC sensitization. In the paper's terms, the treatment or condition label means: therapeutic diphenylcyclopropenone sensitization with weekly scalp DPC. Blood at each patch-test visit was drawn before the patch test was applied. To be eligible, patients had to be aged 18 to 70, diagnosed with alopecia and judged suitable for DPC therapy, while pregnant patients were excluded. Total RNA was extracted from unfractionated whole blood collected in Tempus Blood RNA tubes. The method was RACE. Sequencing took place on a NextSeq 500. Library preparation attached unique molecular identifiers to individual cDNA molecules for quantitative, reproducible TCR counting. From each blood RNA sample, both TCR alpha and TCR beta chains were sequenced. The authors' analysis ran thus. Samples had a median of around 92,000 TCRs, with a range from about 23,224 to 750,000. V, J and CDR3 annotation of the TCR reads was carried out using the Decombinator software suite. To make PS versus PT1 abundance plots, every sample was subsampled to the same number of TCRs (28,000). TCRs were defined as expanded if absent before sensitization and observed at least eight times at the 2-week time point. The public reads were reanalyzed by TCRdb: fastp trimming at Q25, MiXCR alignment, in-frame beta chains only. Duplicate CDR3 protein sequences are folded into a single record with the most common DNA and genes. TCRdb, not the authors, supplied the V and J calls. For this sample the table gives tens of thousands of distinct CDR3 sequences, of which 13% were detected only once. The top ten hold 5.7% of the sample.

This clonotype was sampled from a woman between 50 and 59 years old with alopecia areata. Some clones in this sample may be carry-over from other donors' samples. Sequencing used whole blood, obtained in connection with sensitization to the hapten diphenylcyclopropenone (DPC).

The CDR3 amino acid sequence is: CASSLDKLNTGELFF. Here is the DNA: TGTGCCAGCAGCTTGGACAAGCTGAACACCGGGGAGCTGTTTTTT. In this chain, TRBV5-4 is recombined with TRBJ2-2, with the D gene not clear enough to name. The CDR3 runs 15 amino acids, cysteine and phenylalanine included. The retained sequence is limited to the CDR3, 45 bases, with the frame set at the first base. The germline V gene (reference sequence) sets CDR1 to SGHNT and CDR2 to YYREEE. Trimming at the junction amounts to 0 bases on V and 1 base on J, and the germline ends lie 7 bases apart.